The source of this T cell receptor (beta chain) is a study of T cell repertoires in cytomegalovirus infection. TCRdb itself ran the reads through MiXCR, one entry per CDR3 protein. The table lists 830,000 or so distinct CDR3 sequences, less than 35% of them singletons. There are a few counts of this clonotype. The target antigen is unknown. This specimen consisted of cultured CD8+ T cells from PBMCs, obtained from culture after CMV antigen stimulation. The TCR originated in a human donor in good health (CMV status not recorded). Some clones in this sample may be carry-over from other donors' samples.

Here the CDR3 reads CASSPWAADTQYF. The CDR3 bases are TGTGCCAGCAGTCCCTGGGCGGCAGATACGCAGTATTTT. The gene calls are TRBV6-2 or TRBV6-3 and TRBJ2-3, with D unresolved. The CDR3 consists of 13 residues. Germline CDR1 MNHEY, CDR2 SVGEGT. Trimming pared 5 bases from V and 4 bases from J, leaving 10 bases between.